These T cell receptor beta chains were read from a single sample in a study of cytomegalovirus exposure and HLA in healthy donors. The assay was immunoSEQ multiplex PCR, and TCRdb's table has in-frame clones only and misses some. The sample contains roughly 230,000 clones, 70% to 90% of which appear only once. Material for sequencing was PBMCs. The receptors were gathered from a girl aged 2 to 10 in good health and CMV-seronegative. Each CDR3 is given without its conserved first and last residue.

cdr3_length	v_call	j_call	cdr3_aa
13	TRBV9	TRBJ2-2	ASTRRGDPTGELF
15	TRBV29-1	TRBJ2-6	SVEGSDISSGANVLT
14	TRBV5-1	TRBJ1-2	ASSPTEGGWNYGYT
12	TRBV6-7	TRBJ1-6	ASSRQGPDSPLH
10	TRBV29-1	TRBJ1-5	SVDMGGQPQH
10	TRBV10-2	TRBJ2-7	ASSTSSYEQY
14	TRBV19	TRBJ1-1	ASSIDRGVWGTEAF
15	TRBV7-9	TRBJ2-2	ASSFGQGSKNTGELF
13	TRBV30	TRBJ1-1	AWSVRPGGGTEAF
13	TRBV2	TRBJ1-5	ASRRDSDSNQPQH
15	TRBV11-2	TRBJ2-4	ASSSGTSGSAKNIQY
12	TRBV5-1	TRBJ2-7	ASSPSGGAYEQY
12	TRBV29-1	TRBJ2-3	SVASAGHTDTQY
14	TRBV25-1	TRBJ1-5	ASSATGDASNQPQH
12	TRBV5-1	TRBJ1-1	ASSHGQPNTEAF
13	TRBV5-1	TRBJ2-5	ASSLGRGEQETQY
12	TRBV18	TRBJ2-5	ASSHLDSSETQY
14	TRBV5-1	TRBJ2-1	ASSSPAGEIYNEQF
11	TRBV6-5	TRBJ1-6	ASSYDSNSPLH
13	TRBV2	TRBJ2-7	ASSDPGLVISEQY
14	TRBV10-3	TRBJ1-1	AISGYGQGANTEAF
15	TRBV15	TRBJ1-5	ATSRDSSGYSNQPQH
11	TRBV2	TRBJ1-1	ASTLETGSEAF
12	TRBV6-5	TRBJ2-5	ASSRRPPAGEQY
9	TRBV19	TRBJ2-7	ASKGVYEQY
12	TRBV10-1	TRBJ2-5	ASSAGGVQETQY
10	TRBV2	TRBJ2-7	ASNARRYEQY
16	TRBV14	TRBJ2-1	ASSPLGLAVFSYNEQF
11	TRBV5-1	TRBJ2-5	ASSPAGGETQY
12	TRBV29-1	TRBJ2-7	SAAGTVYSYEQY
14	TRBV7-6	TRBJ2-1	ASSLVQPSAYNEQF
12	TRBV5-1	TRBJ2-5	ASSEGPAIETQY
13	TRBV6-1	TRBJ1-5	ASSEWGSNNQPQH
13	TRBV25-1	TRBJ2-2	ASSEYSGNTGELF
14	TRBV9	TRBJ2-1	ASSLPGLAGGVEQF
13	TRBV5-4	TRBJ1-5	ASSSGVGSNQPQH
13	TRBV27	TRBJ1-2	ASSLKRGGGYGYT
15	TRBV5-4	TRBJ2-6	ASSTGQGLTGANVLT
11	TRBV6-5	TRBJ2-2	ASRDKNTGELF
13	TRBV7-6	TRBJ1-1	ASSLSRGGNTEAF
12	TRBV6-1	TRBJ1-2	ASSDAGTGNGYT
11	TRBV19	TRBJ2-1	ASSIEGAGEQF
11	TRBV25-1	TRBJ2-5	ASSESPRETQY
12	TRBV2	TRBJ1-5	ASSTGTPNQPQH
12	TRBV5-1	TRBJ1-5	ASSATGGGQPQH
13	TRBV5-4	TRBJ1-2	ASSLAEGFGGGYT
14	TRBV7-2	TRBJ1-5	ASSLRLGSPGQPQH
11	TRBV6-1	TRBJ1-2	ASSDRSVYGYT